The 2 T cell receptor beta chains presented below share a single source sample, sequenced in a study of TIL therapy for anti-PD-1-resistant metastatic lung cancer. Time point given: pre-treatment sample, taken before nivolumab and TIL therapy. The libraries were made with immunoSEQ v3. Libraries were prepared by immunoSEQ multiplex PCR; TCRdb keeps only in-frame clonotypes and omits some of them. This sample has about 53,000 clones, with over 70% found just once. The sequences come from blood, collected at baseline. Receptors originate from a person between 30 and 79 years old with non-small cell lung cancer.

This clone was detected only once. The chain couples TRBV7-2 to TRBJ2-7, with D hard to call. This CDR3 has 14 residues. Germline loops: CDR1 SGHTA, CDR2 FQGNSA. V was shortened by 8 bases and J by 4 bases, with 18 bases between the two germline ends. The CDR3 nucleotides are TGTGCCAGCGCTGGCAGCCAAGGCGCTTACGAGCAGTACTTC. Translated: CASAGSQGAYEQYF.

The J gene is TRBJ1-2, the V gene TRBV5-5, with 9 nucleotides matching TRBD1. V lost 2 bases and J lost 7; bases outside the gene matches: 6. Germline V gene sequence: CDR1 SGHKS, CDR2 YYEKEE (reference sequence). The CDR3 loop spans 14 amino acids. CDR3 sequence: CASSFEGQGFGYTF. In DNA, the CDR3 is TGTGCCAGCAGCTTTGAGGGACAGGGATTTGGCTACACCTTC.